The 21 T cell receptor beta chains reported below all come from one sample, sequenced in a study of technical replicates of blood from several donors. TCRdb's table, derived via immunoSEQ multiplex PCR, lists solely in-frame clones and lacks some. The sample lists approximately 94,000 clones, about 95% occurring once. Material: T cells isolated from PBMCs. Receptors originate from a human donor in good health.

The chain employs TRBV5-5 and TRBJ2-5; 8 bases agree with TRBD2. The CDR3 sequence is 15 residues long. V lost 4 bases and J lost 4; bases outside the gene matches: 9. Germline-derived CDR1 and CDR2 are SGHKS and YYEKEE (reference sequence). CDR3 nucleotides: TGTGCCAGCAGCCGGGGCCCCGGGAGGGGAGAGACCCAGTACTTC. Its translation is CASSRGPGRGETQYF.

The chain joins TRBV9 to TRBJ2-3; possible D gene TRBD1, 6 bases. Germline assignment: CDR1 SGDLS and CDR2 YYNGEE. V dropped 4 bases and J dropped 0 bases, with 9 bases sitting between them. This CDR3 is 14 amino acids long. The chain's CDR3 is CASSRDTSTDTQYF. CDR3 DNA: TGTGCCAGCAGCCGGGACACGAGCACAGATACGCAGTATTTT.

V and J are TRBV4-1 and TRBJ2-3; 15 bases are a match to TRBD2. The CDR3 sequence is 16 residues long. V lost 1 base and J lost 4; bases outside the gene matches: 0. Germline V gene sequence: CDR1 MGHRA, CDR2 YSYEKL. CDR3 residues: CASSQGTSGRADTQYF. The CDR3 nucleotides are TGCGCCAGCAGCCAAGGGACTAGCGGGAGGGCAGATACGCAGTATTTT.

The chain couples TRBV7-3 to TRBJ2-3, with D unclear. Germline CDR1 and CDR2: SGHTA and FQGTGA. Trimming cost V 5 bases and J 3 bases, with 9 bases left between them. The CDR3 has 13 residues. In nucleotides, the CDR3 is TGTGCCAGCAGCGAAATCGAGACAGATACGCAGTATTTT. Protein sequence: CASSEIETDTQYF.

The genes are TRBV28 and TRBJ2-4, with D unresolved. V gave up 2 bases and J gave up 6 bases, with 8 bases separating them. This CDR3 comprises 13 residues. Germline V CDR1 and CDR2: MDHEN, SYDVKM. This CDR3 reads CASSLKAGNIQYF. CDR3 in DNA: TGTGCCAGCAGTTTAAAAGCTGGAAACATTCAGTACTTC. Together with reference TRBV28 and TRBJ2-4, the CDR3 gives the full variable domain: DVKVTQSSRYLVKRTGEKVFLECVQDMDHENMFWYRQDPGLGLRLIYFSYDVKMKEKGDIPEGYSVSREKKERFSLILESASTNQTSMYLCASSLKAGNIQYFGAGTRLSVL.

The V and J genes are TRBV27 and TRBJ2-7; 10 nucleotides agree with TRBD2. J lost 6 bases, V lost 4 bases, and 6 bases had no gene match. CDR3 length equals 14 residues. Germline values: CDR1 MNHEY, CDR2 SMNVEV (reference sequence). The DNA of the CDR3 is TGTGCCAGCAGTTCCCTAGCGGGAGTAATCGAGCAGTACTTC. This translates into CASSSLAGVIEQYF.

The chain carries TRBV11-2 and TRBJ2-7, with TRBD2 matching over 9 bases. CDR1 and CDR2 (germline): SGHAT, FQNNGV. J lost 3 bases, V lost 5 bases, and 8 bases had no gene match. The CDR3 runs to 15 residues. The CDR3 DNA reads as TGTGCCAGCAGCAACTACGGAGCGGGGGGCTACGAGCAGTACTTC. Amino acid sequence: CASSNYGAGGYEQYF.

The chain couples TRBV2 to TRBJ2-4; D is perhaps TRBD2 (5 bases). The length of the CDR3 is 11 residues. CDR1 SNHLY and CDR2 FYNNEI come from the germline V gene. Trimming stripped 8 bases from V and 8 bases from J, with 10 bases between. CDR3 sequence (DNA): TGTGCCAGCGCCCCGGGATACATTCAGTACTTC. Residues: CASAPGYIQYF. Complete variable domain (other parts from reference TRBV2 and TRBJ2-4): EPEVTQTPSHQVTQMGQEVILRCVPISNHLYFYWYRQILGQKVEFLVSFYNNEISEKSEIFDDQFSVERPDGSNFTLKIRSTKLEDSAMYFCASAPGYIQYFGAGTRLSVL.

The CDR3 loop is CASSLGPGVNYGYTF. DNA for the CDR3: TGCGCCAGCAGCTTGGGGCCCGGGGTTAACTATGGCTACACCTTC. This sequence joins TRBV5-1 and TRBJ1-2, with D uncertain. The CDR3 sequence is 15 residues long. The V end lost 0 bases, the J end lost 1 base, and 10 bases lay between the germline ends. The V gene's germline CDR1 is SGHRS and CDR2 YFSETQ.

This clone appeared once. Here the CDR3 DNA reads TGTGCCAGCGCGGAGGATACGCAGTATTTT. It encodes CASAEDTQYF. The J gene is TRBJ2-3, the V gene TRBV28; D ambiguous. V was cut by 8 bases and J by 6 bases, with 6 bases left in between. The CDR3 length is 10 residues. The germline gives CDR1 MDHEN, CDR2 SYDVKM.

The CDR3 sequence: CASSSPDSAYEQYF. DNA for the CDR3: TGTGCCAGCAGTTCCCCGGACTCAGCCTACGAGCAGTACTTC. The chain employs TRBV6-5 and TRBJ2-7; tentative D call: TRBD2 (5 bases). Between the trimmed V and J ends, which lost 4 bases and 2 bases, there was a span of 12 bases. Germline CDR1 MNHEY, CDR2 SVGAGI. The CDR3 is 14 amino acids.

This rearrangement joins TRBV15 to TRBJ2-7; 7 bases align to TRBD1. The CDR3 is made up of 13 amino acids. The V segment lost 5 bases and the J segment 2 bases; nucleotides outside the gene matches: 3. Germline CDR1 and CDR2: LNHNV and YYDKDF (reference sequence). CDR3 in amino acids: CATSVGTAYEQYF. The DNA of the CDR3 is TGTGCCACCAGCGTCGGGACAGCCTACGAGCAGTACTTC.

The chain links TRBV7-2 to TRBJ2-5; D is uncertain. The CDR3 is 11 residues long. The germline V and J ends were trimmed by 5 bases and 3 bases, with 4 bases remaining between them. Germline lookup yields CDR1 SGHTA and CDR2 FQGNSA. The chain's CDR3 is CASSLKETQYF. DNA for the CDR3: TGTGCCAGCAGCCTAAAAGAGACCCAGTACTTC.

V and J are TRBV7-8 and TRBJ2-7; D not certain. Deletions cut 1 base from V and 3 bases from J, with 13 bases between. CDR1 and CDR2 (germline): SGHVS, FQNEAQ. There are 15 residues in the CDR3. The CDR3 sequence is CASSLVAGGHYEQYF. DNA of the CDR3: TGTGCCAGCAGCTTAGTGGCAGGTGGGCACTACGAGCAGTACTTC. Full variable domain (missing parts from reference TRBV7-8 and TRBJ2-7): GAGVSQSPRYKVAKRGQDVALRCDPISGHVSLFWYQQALGQGPEFLTYFQNEAQLDKSGLPSDRFFAERPEGSVSTLKIQRTQQEDSAVYLCASSLVAGGHYEQYFGPGTRLTVT.

The chain recombines TRBV2 with TRBJ1-2; D is undetermined. The CDR3 has 14 amino acids. V dropped 2 bases and J dropped 6 bases, with 13 bases sitting between them. Germline CDR1 reads SNHLY; CDR2 reads FYNNEI. CDR3 residues: CASSELDSIDGYTF. CDR3 DNA sequence: TGTGCCAGCAGTGAATTGGACTCTATTGATGGCTACACCTTC.

The chain is built from TRBV28 and TRBJ2-7; tentative D call: TRBD2 (5 bases). Germline CDR1 reads MDHEN; CDR2 reads SYDVKM. The CDR3 extends over 16 amino acids. V was clipped by 3 bases and J by 0 bases, with 15 bases between them. The CDR3 DNA follows: TGTGCCAGCAGTTTGGGAGTCCCAATCAGCTCCTACGAGCAGTACTTC. Translating gives CASSLGVPISSYEQYF.

The V call is TRBV28, the J call TRBJ2-3; a possible D gene is TRBD1 (5 bases). V was shortened by 3 bases and J by 7 bases, with 11 bases between the two germline ends. Germline CDR1 MDHEN, CDR2 SYDVKM. The CDR3 is 13 amino acids. CDR3 sequence reads: CASSFPPGNTQYF. The CDR3 DNA reads TGTGCCAGCAGTTTCCCCCCAGGGAATACGCAGTATTTT. The full variable domain, with the rest looked up from reference TRBV28 and TRBJ2-3, is DVKVTQSSRYLVKRTGEKVFLECVQDMDHENMFWYRQDPGLGLRLIYFSYDVKMKEKGDIPEGYSVSREKKERFSLILESASTNQTSMYLCASSFPPGNTQYFGPGTRLTVL.

The CDR3 sequence: CASSGLKKGYYEQYF. As DNA, the CDR3 is TGTGCCAGCAGCGGCTTAAAAAAGGGGTACTACGAGCAGTACTTC. The rearrangement joins TRBV6-6 to TRBJ2-7; possibly TRBD1 for D (5 bases). Germline V gives CDR1 MNHNY, CDR2 SVGAGI (reference sequence). V lost 6 bases and J 3 bases, leaving 18 bases between the germline ends. This CDR3 spans 15 amino acids.

The J gene is TRBJ2-7, the V gene TRBV20-1, with D maybe TRBD2 (5 bases). V was cut by 5 bases and J by 12 bases, with 17 bases left in between. This CDR3 region has 11 residues. Germline V gene lookup returns CDR1 DFQATT and CDR2 SNEGSKA (reference sequence). The CDR3 nucleotides read TGCAGTGCTCGCCCTGGACTCCTCGTGTACTTC. It yields the protein CSARPGLLVYF.

CDR3 DNA: TGCGCCAGCAGTGAGGGACAGGGCGGCTCCTACGAGCAGTACTTC. This translates into CASSEGQGGSYEQYF. V usage is TRBV10-1 and J usage is TRBJ2-7; 8 positions agree with TRBD1. This CDR3 spans 15 amino acids. With V trimmed by 2 bases and J by 0 bases, 3 bases remained unmatched. Germline assignment: CDR1 WNHNN and CDR2 SYGVQD (reference sequence).

The gene calls are TRBV28 and TRBJ2-1; perhaps TRBD2 as D (6 bases). CDR3 length equals 14 residues. The germline V gene encodes CDR1 MDHEN and CDR2 SYDVKM. V dropped 3 bases and J dropped 7 bases, with 13 bases sitting between them. The CDR3, as DNA: TGTGCCAGCAGTTTTGGAGGGGCTCGGAATGAGCAGTTCTTC. Amino acid sequence: CASSFGGARNEQFF.